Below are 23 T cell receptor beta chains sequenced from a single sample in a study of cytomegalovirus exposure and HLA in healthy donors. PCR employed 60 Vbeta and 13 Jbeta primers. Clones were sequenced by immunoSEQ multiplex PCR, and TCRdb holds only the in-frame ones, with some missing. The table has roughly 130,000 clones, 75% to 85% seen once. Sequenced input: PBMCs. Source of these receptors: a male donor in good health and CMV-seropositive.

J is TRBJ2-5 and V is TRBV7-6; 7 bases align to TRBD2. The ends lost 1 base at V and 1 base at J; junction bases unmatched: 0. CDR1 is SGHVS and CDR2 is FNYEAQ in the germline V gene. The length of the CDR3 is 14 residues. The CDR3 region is CASSLGGGQETQYF. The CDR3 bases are TGTGCCAGCAGCTTAGGGGGGGGCCAAGAGACCCAGTACTTC.

In DNA form, the CDR3 reads TGTGCCAGCAAGGAGGTAGATACGCAGTATTTT. Translated, it gives CASKEVDTQYF. The genes are TRBV6-1 and TRBJ2-3; tentative D call: TRBD2 (5 bases). The CDR3 totals 11 residues. V dropped 7 bases and J dropped 5 bases, with 7 bases sitting between them. The germline gives CDR1 MNHNS, CDR2 SASEGT.

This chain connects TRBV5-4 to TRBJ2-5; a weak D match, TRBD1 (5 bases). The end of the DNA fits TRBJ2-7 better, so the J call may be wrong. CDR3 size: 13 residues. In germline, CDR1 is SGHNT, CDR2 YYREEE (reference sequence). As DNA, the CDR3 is TGTGCCAGCAGCTGGGGTGACAGCTACGAGCAGTACTTC. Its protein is CASSWGDSYEQYF.

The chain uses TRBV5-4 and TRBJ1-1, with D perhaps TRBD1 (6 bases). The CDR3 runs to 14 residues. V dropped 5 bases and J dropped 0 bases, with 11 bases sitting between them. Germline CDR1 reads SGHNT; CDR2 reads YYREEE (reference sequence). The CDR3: CASSPQGLNTEAFF. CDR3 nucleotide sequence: TGTGCCAGCAGTCCACAGGGTCTGAACACTGAAGCTTTCTTT.

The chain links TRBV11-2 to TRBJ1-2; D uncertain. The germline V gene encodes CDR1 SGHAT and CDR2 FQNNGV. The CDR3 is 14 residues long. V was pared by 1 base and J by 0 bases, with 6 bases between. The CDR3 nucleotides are TGTGCCAGCAGCTTAGGTCCAGCTAACTATGGCTACACCTTC. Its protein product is CASSLGPANYGYTF.

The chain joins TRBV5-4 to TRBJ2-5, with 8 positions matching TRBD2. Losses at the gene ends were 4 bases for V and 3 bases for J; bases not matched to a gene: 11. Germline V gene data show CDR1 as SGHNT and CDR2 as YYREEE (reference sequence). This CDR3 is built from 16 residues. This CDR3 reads CASSRGPTSDKETQYF. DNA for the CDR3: TGTGCCAGCAGCCGAGGCCCGACTAGCGATAAAGAGACCCAGTACTTC. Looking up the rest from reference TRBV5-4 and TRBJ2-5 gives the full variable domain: ETGVTQSPTHLIKTRGQQVTLRCSSQSGHNTVSWYQQALGQGPQFIFQYYREEENGRGNFPPRFSGLQFPNYSSELNVNALELDDSALYLCASSRGPTSDKETQYFGPGTRLLVL.

The CDR3 protein is CASRSGTSGYNEQFF. Here the CDR3 DNA reads TGTGCCAGCCGCTCCGGGACTAGCGGATACAATGAGCAGTTCTTC. The V and J genes are TRBV11-1 and TRBJ2-1; 11 positions match TRBD2. The CDR3 runs 15 residues. Germline loops: CDR1 SGHAT, CDR2 FQDESV (reference sequence). Trimming cost V 8 bases and J 4 bases; bases outside gene matches: 7.

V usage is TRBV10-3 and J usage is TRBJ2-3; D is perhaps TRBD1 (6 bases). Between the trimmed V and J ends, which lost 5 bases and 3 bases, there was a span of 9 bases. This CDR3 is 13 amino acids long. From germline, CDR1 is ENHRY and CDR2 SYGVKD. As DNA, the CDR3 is TGTGCCATCAGTAGGACAGCAACAGATACGCAGTATTTT. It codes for CAISRTATDTQYF.

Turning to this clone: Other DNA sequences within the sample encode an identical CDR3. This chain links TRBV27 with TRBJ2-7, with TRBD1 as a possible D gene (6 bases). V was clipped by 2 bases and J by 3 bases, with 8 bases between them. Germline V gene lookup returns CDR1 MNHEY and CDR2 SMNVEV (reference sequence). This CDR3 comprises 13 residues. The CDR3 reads CASSLGRGYEQYF. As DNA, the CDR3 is TGTGCCAGCAGTTTAGGCAGGGGCTACGAGCAGTACTTC.

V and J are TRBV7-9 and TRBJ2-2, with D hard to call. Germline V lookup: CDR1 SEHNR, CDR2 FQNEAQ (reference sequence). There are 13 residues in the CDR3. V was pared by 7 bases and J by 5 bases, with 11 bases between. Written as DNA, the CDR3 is TGTGCCAGCACCTCAGGCCGTACCGGGGAGCTGTTTTTT. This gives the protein CASTSGRTGELFF.

Written as DNA, the CDR3 is TGTGCCAGCAGCCCCCGGCCGGGGGCTGGAAACACCATATATTTT. It yields the protein CASSPRPGAGNTIYF. This chain uses TRBV5-6 with TRBJ1-3, with D perhaps TRBD1 (5 bases). There are 15 residues in the CDR3. The V end was cut by 4 bases, the J end by 2 bases, with 13 bases between. Germline lookup yields CDR1 SGHDT and CDR2 YYEEEE.

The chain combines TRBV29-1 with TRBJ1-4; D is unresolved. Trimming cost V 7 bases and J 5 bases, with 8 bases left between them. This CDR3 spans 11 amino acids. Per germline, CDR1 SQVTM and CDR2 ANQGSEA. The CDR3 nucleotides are TGCAGCGGACAAGAAAATGAAAAACTGTTTTTT. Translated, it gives CSGQENEKLFF.

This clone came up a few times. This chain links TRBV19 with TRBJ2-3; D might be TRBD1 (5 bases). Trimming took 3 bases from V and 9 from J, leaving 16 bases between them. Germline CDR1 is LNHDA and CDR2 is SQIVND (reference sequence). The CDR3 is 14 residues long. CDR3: CASSINPGQATQYF. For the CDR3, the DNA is TGTGCCAGTAGTATCAACCCCGGACAAGCAACGCAGTATTTT. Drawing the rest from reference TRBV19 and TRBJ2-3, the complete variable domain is DGGITQSPKYLFRKEGQNVTLSCEQNLNHDAMYWYRQDPGQGLRLIYYSQIVNDFQKGDIAEGYSVSREKKESFPLTVTSAQKNPTAFYLCASSINPGQATQYFGPGTRLTVL.

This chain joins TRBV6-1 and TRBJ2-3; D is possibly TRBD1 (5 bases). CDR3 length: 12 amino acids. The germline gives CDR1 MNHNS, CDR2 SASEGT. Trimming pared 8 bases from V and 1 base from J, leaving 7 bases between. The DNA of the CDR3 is TGTGCCAGCTCCAGGGGCACAGATACGCAGTATTTT. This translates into CASSRGTDTQYF.

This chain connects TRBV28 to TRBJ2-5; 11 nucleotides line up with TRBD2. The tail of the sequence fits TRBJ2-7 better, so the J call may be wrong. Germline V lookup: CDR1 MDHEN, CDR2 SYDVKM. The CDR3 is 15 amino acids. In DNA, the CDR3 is TGTGCCAGCAGGAAGGAACTAGCGGGAGTGTACGAGCAGTACTTC. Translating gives CASRKELAGVYEQYF.

CDR3 region: CASSVAGGSYNEQFF. The CDR3 DNA sequence: TGTGCCAGCAGCGTAGCGGGAGGGTCCTACAATGAGCAGTTCTTC. The chain combines TRBV9 with TRBJ2-1; 8 nucleotides line up with TRBD2. This CDR3 has 15 amino acids. The junction had 0 bases not matched to a gene; V was cut back by 0 bases and J by 1 base. CDR1 and CDR2 (germline): SGDLS, YYNGEE.

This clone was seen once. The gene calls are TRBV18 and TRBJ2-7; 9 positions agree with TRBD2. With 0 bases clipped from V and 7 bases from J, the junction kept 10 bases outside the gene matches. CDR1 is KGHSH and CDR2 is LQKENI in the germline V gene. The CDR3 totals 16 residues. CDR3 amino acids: CASSPPGLAGSVEQYF. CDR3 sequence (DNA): TGTGCCAGCTCACCACCGGGGCTAGCGGGATCGGTTGAGCAGTACTTC.

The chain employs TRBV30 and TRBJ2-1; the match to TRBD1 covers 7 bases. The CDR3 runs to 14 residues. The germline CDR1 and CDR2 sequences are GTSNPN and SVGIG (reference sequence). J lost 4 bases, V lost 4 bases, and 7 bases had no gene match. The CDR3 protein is CAWTPDRAYNEQFF. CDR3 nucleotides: TGTGCCTGGACCCCCGACAGGGCTTACAATGAGCAGTTCTTC.

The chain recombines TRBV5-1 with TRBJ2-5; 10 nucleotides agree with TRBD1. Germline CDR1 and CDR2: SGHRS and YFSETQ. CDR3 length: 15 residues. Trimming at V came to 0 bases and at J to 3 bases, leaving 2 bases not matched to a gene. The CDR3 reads CASSLEGTGEETQYF. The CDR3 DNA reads TGCGCCAGCAGCTTGGAAGGGACAGGGGAAGAGACCCAGTACTTC. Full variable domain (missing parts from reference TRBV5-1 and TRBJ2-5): KAGVTQTPRYLIKTRGQQVTLSCSPISGHRSVSWYQQTPGQGLQFLFEYFSETQRNKGNFPGRFSGRQFSNSRSEMNVSTLELGDSALYLCASSLEGTGEETQYFGPGTRLLVL.

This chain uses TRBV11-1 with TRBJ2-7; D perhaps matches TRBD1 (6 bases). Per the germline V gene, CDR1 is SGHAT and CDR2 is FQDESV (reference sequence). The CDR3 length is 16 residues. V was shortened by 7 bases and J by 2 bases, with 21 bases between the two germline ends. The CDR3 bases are TGTGCCAGCACCGATAATCCGGCAGGGGTTCCCTACGAGCAGTACTTC. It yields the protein CASTDNPAGVPYEQYF.

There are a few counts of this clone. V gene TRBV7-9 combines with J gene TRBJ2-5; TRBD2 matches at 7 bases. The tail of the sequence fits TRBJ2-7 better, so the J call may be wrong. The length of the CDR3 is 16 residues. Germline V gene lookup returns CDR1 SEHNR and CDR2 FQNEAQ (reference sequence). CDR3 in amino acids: CASSLLAGPLTYEQYF. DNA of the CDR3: TGTGCCAGCAGCTTATTAGCGGGCCCGTTAACCTACGAGCAGTACTTC.

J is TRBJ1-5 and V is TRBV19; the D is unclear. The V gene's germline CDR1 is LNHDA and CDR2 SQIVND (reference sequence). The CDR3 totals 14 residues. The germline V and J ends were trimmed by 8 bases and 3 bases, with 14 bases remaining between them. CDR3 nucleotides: TGTGCCAGTGCCACGGTGGGAGTCAATCAGCCCCAGCATTTT. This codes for CASATVGVNQPQHF. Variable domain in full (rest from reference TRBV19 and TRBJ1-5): DGGITQSPKYLFRKEGQNVTLSCEQNLNHDAMYWYRQDPGQGLRLIYYSQIVNDFQKGDIAEGYSVSREKKESFPLTVTSAQKNPTAFYLCASATVGVNQPQHFGDGTRLSIL.

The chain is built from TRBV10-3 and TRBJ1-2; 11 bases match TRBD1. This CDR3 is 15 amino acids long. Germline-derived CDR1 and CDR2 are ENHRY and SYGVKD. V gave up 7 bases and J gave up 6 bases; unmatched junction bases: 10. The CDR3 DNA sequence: TGTGCCATCACCGAGGGGACAGGGGGGAGGAATGGCTACACCTTC. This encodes CAITEGTGGRNGYTF.